A selection of T cell receptor beta chains follows, all from one sample in a study of sequential checkpoint blockade in melanoma. Profiled with immunoSEQ multiplex PCR; TCRdb holds only in-frame clones, not every one. The table records 15,000 to 20,000 clones, roughly three quarters of them present only once. The material was CD8+ T cells sorted from blood (inferred from file names), obtained from a patient given nivolumab and ipilimumab in sequence. The receptors come from a human donor with melanoma. Each CDR3 is given with its conserved first and last residue. Fields, in order: D gene, clone size, V gene, J gene, CDR3 DNA, CDR3 protein. D genes are given only for firm matches. Size tells how often a clone was seen (once, few, many) or the class of an expanded clone, and some rows leave it out.

D: TRBD1; size: -; V: TRBV9; J: TRBJ2-6; DNA: TGTGCCAGCAGCACCCGACAGGGCAGGAGCTCTGGGGCCAACGTCCTGACTTTC; CDR3: CASSTRQGRSSGANVLTF
D: -; size: large; V: TRBV18; J: TRBJ1-4; DNA: TGTGCCAGCCACCACACCGGGGTTAATGAAAAACTGTTTTTT; CDR3: CASHHTGVNEKLFF
D: TRBD1; size: -; V: TRBV27; J: TRBJ1-5; DNA: TGTGCCAGCAGTTTGTTCGCTGGGGACAGGGGTCAGCCCCAGCATTTT; CDR3: CASSLFAGDRGQPQHF
D: TRBD2; size: -; V: TRBV10-2; J: TRBJ2-1; DNA: TGCGCCAGCAGTGACTTCAGCGGGAGGAGCTCCTACAATGAGCAGTTCTTC; CDR3: CASSDFSGRSSYNEQFF
D: -; size: medium-sized; V: TRBV4-3; J: TRBJ1-1; DNA: TGCGCCAGCACGCTCGGTCGGGGGTTGACTGAAGCTTTCTTT; CDR3: CASTLGRGLTEAFF
D: -; size: -; V: TRBV6-5; J: TRBJ2-4; DNA: TGTGCCAGCAGTTTGGAGGGTACCAAAAACATTCAGTACTTC; CDR3: CASSLEGTKNIQYF
D: -; size: once; V: TRBV6-4; J: TRBJ2-1; DNA: TGTGCCAGCAGTGAACTAGTGGGCAATGAGCAGTTCTTC; CDR3: CASSELVGNEQFF
D: -; size: -; V: TRBV15; J: TRBJ2-5; DNA: TGTGCCACCAGCAGAGATATAAGAGGATCAGGGCAAGAGACCCAGTACTTC; CDR3: CATSRDIRGSGQETQYF
D: -; size: -; V: TRBV5-1; J: TRBJ2-1; DNA: TGCGCCAGCAGCTTTGCGGATACTAATGAGCAGTTCTTC; CDR3: CASSFADTNEQFF
D: -; size: -; V: TRBV11-1; J: TRBJ2-7; DNA: TGTGCCAGCAGCTTAGATGAGAGCTACGAGCAGTACTTC; CDR3: CASSLDESYEQYF
D: TRBD1; size: -; V: TRBV4-1; J: TRBJ1-5; DNA: TGCGCCAGCAGCCAAGTTGGGACAGGGAATCAGCCCCAGCATTTT; CDR3: CASSQVGTGNQPQHF
D: -; size: once; V: TRBV2; J: TRBJ1-5; DNA: TGTGCCAGCAGTGGCGTCAGGGAAGCTTATAGCAATCAGCCCCAGCATTTT; CDR3: CASSGVREAYSNQPQHF
D: -; size: -; V: TRBV7-9; J: TRBJ1-2; DNA: TGTGCCAGCAGCTTAGACGGTGCTGGCTACACCTTC; CDR3: CASSLDGAGYTF
D: TRBD1; size: -; V: TRBV4-2; J: TRBJ2-4; DNA: TGTGCCAGCAGCCAATCTGCGGGGACAGGAGACATTCAGTACTTC; CDR3: CASSQSAGTGDIQYF
D: TRBD1; size: -; V: TRBV27; J: TRBJ2-7; DNA: TGTGCCAGCAGGGGGGCGACAGGGGGTGGGATATACGAGCAGTACTTC; CDR3: CASRGATGGGIYEQYF
D: TRBD1; size: -; V: TRBV11-2; J: TRBJ1-2; DNA: TGTGCCAGCAGCTTAGGTCAGGGGGCGGAAGGCTACACCTTC; CDR3: CASSLGQGAEGYTF
D: -; size: -; V: TRBV10-2; J: TRBJ2-2; DNA: TGCGCCAGCAGTGAAAGGACACCTAACACCGGGGAGCTGTTTTTT; CDR3: CASSERTPNTGELFF
D: -; size: few; V: TRBV2; J: TRBJ1-5; DNA: TGTGCCAGCAGTGGAGGCAGAAATAGCAATCAGCCCCAGCATTTT; CDR3: CASSGGRNSNQPQHF
D: TRBD2; size: -; V: TRBV7-6; J: TRBJ2-1; DNA: TGTGCCAGCAGCTTCAGCGGGGGGAGCTCCTACAATGAGCAGTTCTTC; CDR3: CASSFSGGSSYNEQFF
D: TRBD2; size: -; V: TRBV10-3; J: TRBJ2-1; DNA: TGTGCCATCAGAGGGACTAGCGGGACGTACAATGAGCAGTTCTTC; CDR3: CAIRGTSGTYNEQFF
D: -; size: -; V: TRBV6-5; J: TRBJ1-2; DNA: TGTGCCAGCAGCTCCGAGTCAGCGGACTACACCTTC; CDR3: CASSSESADYTF
D: -; size: -; V: TRBV2; J: TRBJ1-1; DNA: TGTGCCAGTGCCACAGGGTACACTGAAGCTTTCTTT; CDR3: CASATGYTEAFF
D: -; size: -; V: TRBV27; J: TRBJ1-4; DNA: TGTGCCAGCAGTTCAACGAGGATCCAAAAACTGTTTTTT; CDR3: CASSSTRIQKLFF
D: -; size: -; V: TRBV19; J: TRBJ1-1; DNA: TGTGCCAGTATCCCTCCAACAGGGCAAACTGAAGCTTTCTTT; CDR3: CASIPPTGQTEAFF
D: TRBD1; size: -; V: TRBV5-5; J: TRBJ2-7; DNA: TGTGCCAGCAGCCCGGTGCCAGGGGGATCCTACGAGCAGTACTTC; CDR3: CASSPVPGGSYEQYF
D: -; size: -; V: TRBV7-6; J: TRBJ2-7; DNA: TGTGCCAGCAGCTTGAAGGGGATGGGGTACGAGCAGTACTTC; CDR3: CASSLKGMGYEQYF
D: -; size: -; V: TRBV27; J: TRBJ2-7; DNA: TGTGCCAGCAGTGGTCGGCGGCAGACCTACGAGCAGTACTTC; CDR3: CASSGRRQTYEQYF
D: -; size: -; V: TRBV7-8; J: TRBJ2-1; DNA: TGTGCCAGCACTTTAGGGAGGACTGGGGAAAACAATGAGCAGTTCTTC; CDR3: CASTLGRTGENNEQFF
D: TRBD2; size: few; V: TRBV6-1; J: TRBJ2-2; DNA: TGTGCCAGCAGTGAATTAGCGGGGGGGCACGGGGAGCTGTTTTTT; CDR3: CASSELAGGHGELFF
D: TRBD2; size: -; V: TRBV30; J: TRBJ2-1; DNA: TGTGCCTGGAGTACACTAGCGTACAACAATGAGCAGTTCTTC; CDR3: CAWSTLAYNNEQFF
D: -; size: -; V: TRBV7-8; J: TRBJ2-7; DNA: TGTGCCAGCAGCTTATCGTCACAGGGTGCCCACGAGCAGTACTTC; CDR3: CASSLSSQGAHEQYF
D: TRBD1; size: few; V: TRBV11-3; J: TRBJ2-3; DNA: TGTGCCAGCAGCTTAGGGGCAGGGGGTACGCAGTATTTT; CDR3: CASSLGAGGTQYF
D: -; size: few; V: TRBV4-2; J: TRBJ1-2; DNA: TGTGCCAGCAGCCCCAATAACTATGGCTACACCTTC; CDR3: CASSPNNYGYTF
D: TRBD1; size: medium-sized; V: TRBV9; J: TRBJ1-3; DNA: TGTGCCAGCAGCGCACCAAAAACAGGGGCCTCCTCTGGAAACACCATATATTTT; CDR3: CASSAPKTGASSGNTIYF
D: -; size: -; V: TRBV9; J: TRBJ1-6; DNA: TGTGCCAGCAGCCGCGAGGGGGAGTATAATTCACCCCTCCACTTT; CDR3: CASSREGEYNSPLHF
D: TRBD1; size: -; V: TRBV4-2; J: TRBJ1-2; DNA: TGTGCCAGCAGCCAGACGTGGGAGGACAGGGGGCTTATAGGGTATGGCTACACCTTC; CDR3: CASSQTWEDRGLIGYGYTF
D: -; size: medium-sized; V: TRBV7-9; J: TRBJ2-1; DNA: TGTGCCAGCAGCTTAGCTGAGGATGAGCAGTTCTTC; CDR3: CASSLAEDEQFF
D: TRBD1; size: once; V: TRBV7-3; J: TRBJ2-2; DNA: TGTGCCAGCAGCGCTTACGTGACAGGGACCGGGGAGCTGTTTTTT; CDR3: CASSAYVTGTGELFF
D: -; size: -; V: TRBV27; J: TRBJ2-7; DNA: TGTGCCAGCTGGACATCCTACTACGAGCAGTACTTC; CDR3: CASWTSYYEQYF
D: -; size: -; V: TRBV9; J: TRBJ2-1; DNA: TGTGCCTCAACTCCCACCTTAGCGGAGGGTGAGCAGTTCTTC; CDR3: CASTPTLAEGEQFF